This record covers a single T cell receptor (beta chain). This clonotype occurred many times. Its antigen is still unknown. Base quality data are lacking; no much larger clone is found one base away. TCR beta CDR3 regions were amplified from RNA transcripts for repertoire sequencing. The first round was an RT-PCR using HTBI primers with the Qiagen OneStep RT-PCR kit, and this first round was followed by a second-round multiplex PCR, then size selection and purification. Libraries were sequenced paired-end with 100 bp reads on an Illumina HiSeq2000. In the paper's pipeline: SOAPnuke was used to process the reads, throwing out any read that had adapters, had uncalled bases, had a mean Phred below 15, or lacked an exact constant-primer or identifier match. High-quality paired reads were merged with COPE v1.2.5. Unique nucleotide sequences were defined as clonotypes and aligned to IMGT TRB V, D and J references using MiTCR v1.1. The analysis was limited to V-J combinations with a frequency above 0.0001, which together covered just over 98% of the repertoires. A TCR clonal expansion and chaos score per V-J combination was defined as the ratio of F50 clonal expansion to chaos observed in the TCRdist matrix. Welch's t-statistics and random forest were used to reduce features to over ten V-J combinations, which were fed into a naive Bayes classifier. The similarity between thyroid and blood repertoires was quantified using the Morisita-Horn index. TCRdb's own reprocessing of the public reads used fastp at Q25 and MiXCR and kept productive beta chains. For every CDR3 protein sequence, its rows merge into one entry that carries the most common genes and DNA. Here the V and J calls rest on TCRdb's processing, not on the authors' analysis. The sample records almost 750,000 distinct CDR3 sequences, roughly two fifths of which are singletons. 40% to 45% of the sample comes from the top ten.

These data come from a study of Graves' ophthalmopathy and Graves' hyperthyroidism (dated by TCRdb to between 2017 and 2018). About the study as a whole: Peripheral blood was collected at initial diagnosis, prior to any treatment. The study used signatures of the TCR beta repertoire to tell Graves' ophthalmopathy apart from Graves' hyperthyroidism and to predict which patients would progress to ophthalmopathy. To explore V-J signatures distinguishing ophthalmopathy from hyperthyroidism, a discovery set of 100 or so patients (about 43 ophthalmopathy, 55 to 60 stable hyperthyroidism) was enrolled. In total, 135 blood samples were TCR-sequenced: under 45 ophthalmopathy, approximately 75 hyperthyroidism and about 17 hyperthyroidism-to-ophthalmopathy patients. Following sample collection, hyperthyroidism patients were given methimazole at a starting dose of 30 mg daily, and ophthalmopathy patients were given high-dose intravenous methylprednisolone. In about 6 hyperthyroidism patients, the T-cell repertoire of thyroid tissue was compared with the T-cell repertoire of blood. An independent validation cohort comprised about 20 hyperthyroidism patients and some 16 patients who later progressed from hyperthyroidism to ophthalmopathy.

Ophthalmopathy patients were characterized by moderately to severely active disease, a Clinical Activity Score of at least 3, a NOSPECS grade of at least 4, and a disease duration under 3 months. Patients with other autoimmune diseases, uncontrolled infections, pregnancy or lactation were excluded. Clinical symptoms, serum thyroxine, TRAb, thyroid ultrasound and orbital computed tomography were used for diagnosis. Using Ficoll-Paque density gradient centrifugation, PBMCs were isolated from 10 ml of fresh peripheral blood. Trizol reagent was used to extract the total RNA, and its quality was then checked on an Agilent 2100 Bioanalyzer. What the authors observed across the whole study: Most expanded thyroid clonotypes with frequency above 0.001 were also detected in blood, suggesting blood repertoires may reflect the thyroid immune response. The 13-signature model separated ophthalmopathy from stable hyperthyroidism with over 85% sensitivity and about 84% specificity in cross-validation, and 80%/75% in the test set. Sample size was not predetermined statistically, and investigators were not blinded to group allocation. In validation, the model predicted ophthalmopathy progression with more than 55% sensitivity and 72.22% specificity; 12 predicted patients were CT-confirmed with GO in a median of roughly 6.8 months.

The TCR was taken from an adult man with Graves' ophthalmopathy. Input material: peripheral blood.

The CDR3 region: CAISEPGLASTGELFF. DNA sequence: TGTGCCATCAGTGAGCCGGGACTAGCGAGTACCGGGGAGCTGTTTTTT. The rearranged segments are TRBV10-3 and TRBJ2-2; 10 of the junction bases match TRBD2. Unmatched junction bases come to 5, with V trimmed by 2 bases and J by 5 bases. From the cysteine through the phenylalanine, the CDR3 covers 16 amino acids. Only the CDR3 portion is preserved as DNA: 48 bases, with reading frame beginning at the first base. Based on the germline V gene, the CDR1 and CDR2 sequences are ENHRY and SYGVKD.